The 14 T cell receptor beta chains presented below share a single source sample, sequenced in a study of human T cells and chemical hapten exposure. The time point is: pre-sensitization, week 0. Treatment indicated: therapeutic diphenylcyclopropenone sensitization with weekly scalp DPC. MiXCR, applied by TCRdb to the RACE reads, yields one record per CDR3 protein. The repertoire has roughly 110,000 distinct CDR3 sequences, around 12% of them found once; the top ten carry over 1.5%. The sample consisted of whole blood, taken in connection with sensitization to the hapten diphenylcyclopropenone (DPC). These receptors came from a woman aged 50 to 65 with alopecia areata. Some clones in this sample may be carry-over from other donors' samples.

This chain connects TRBV6-2 or TRBV6-3 to TRBJ1-4; 7 bases fit TRBD1. The J segment lost 2 bases and the V segment lost 8 bases, leaving 5 bases of the junction unmatched. This CDR3 has 14 amino acids. Germline V CDR1 and CDR2: MNHEY, SVGEGT. The CDR3 nucleotides are TGTGCCAGCCTTCCGGACAGGACTAATGAAAAACTGTTTTTT. The encoded protein is CASLPDRTNEKLFF.

V usage is TRBV5-1 and J usage is TRBJ1-1; D is possibly TRBD1 (6 bases). The CDR3 is 15 amino acids. The V gene's germline CDR1 is SGHRS and CDR2 YFSETQ. Deletions cut 5 bases from V and 5 bases from J, with 19 bases between. The CDR3 loop is CASSIGDAGATEAFF. CDR3 DNA: TGCGCCAGCAGTATTGGCGACGCAGGGGCGACTGAAGCTTTCTTT.

V gene TRBV7-6 combines with J gene TRBJ2-7; 7 bases match TRBD1. V lost 5 bases to trimming and J lost 11 bases; unmatched junction nucleotides: 6. The CDR3 runs to 11 residues. Germline lookup yields CDR1 SGHVS and CDR2 FNYEAQ. Here the CDR3 reads CASSQTGQKYF. In DNA form, the CDR3 reads TGTGCCAGCAGCCAGACAGGGCAGAAGTACTTC.

The V and J genes are TRBV11-2 and TRBJ2-1; 8 bases fit TRBD2. Per the germline V gene, CDR1 is SGHAT and CDR2 is FQNNGV. CDR3 length: 15 residues. J gave up 7 bases and V 0 bases, and 5 bases lay outside the gene matches. The CDR3 loop is CASSLEWGLVNEQFF. CDR3 bases: TGTGCCAGCAGCTTAGAATGGGGACTAGTAAATGAGCAGTTCTTC.

This clonotype appeared a few times. The chain is built from TRBV6-6 and TRBJ1-4; 9 bases match TRBD1. This CDR3 has 14 amino acids. The J segment lost 4 bases and the V segment lost 4 bases, leaving 1 base of the junction unmatched. Germline-derived CDR1 and CDR2 are MNHNY and SVGAGI (reference sequence). The CDR3 reads CASSSDRGNEKLFF. CDR3 nucleotide sequence: TGTGCCAGCAGTTCGGACAGGGGTAATGAAAAACTGTTTTTT.

The V and J genes are TRBV7-2 and TRBJ2-5; TRBD1 aligns across 9 bases. The CDR3 loop spans 16 amino acids. Germline-derived CDR1 and CDR2 are SGHTA and FQGNSA. J was trimmed by 5 bases and V by 2 bases; bases with no gene match: 9. The CDR3 nucleotides are TGTGCCAGCAGCTTACAGGGACAGGGTTTTTCGGAGACCCAGTACTTC. It encodes CASSLQGQGFSETQYF.

This clonotype was seen repeatedly, ten times or more. V is TRBV6-5 and J is TRBJ1-2; D is uncertain. CDR1 is MNHEY, CDR2 SVGAGI, per germline. The CDR3 has 16 amino acids. Trimming left V 2 bases short and J 0 bases short, with 13 bases between. CDR3 bases: TGTGCCAGCAGTTACGTAGGTGGGGAAGCTAACTATGGCTACACCTTC. This gives the protein CASSYVGGEANYGYTF.

V usage is TRBV15 and J usage is TRBJ1-3, with D unclear. Germline V gene data show CDR1 as LNHNV and CDR2 as YYDKDF (reference sequence). The CDR3 extends over 17 amino acids. Between the trimmed V and J ends, which lost 3 bases and 0 bases, there was a span of 15 bases. CDR3 loop: CATSRGLSTLSGNTIYF. In nucleotides, the CDR3 is TGTGCCACCAGCAGGGGGTTATCCACCCTCTCTGGAAACACCATATATTTT.

This clonotype occurred many times. The V gene is TRBV6-2 or TRBV6-3, the J gene TRBJ2-1, with 9 bases aligning to TRBD2. In germline, CDR1 is MNHEY, CDR2 SVGEGT. J lost 5 bases, V lost 2 bases, and 7 bases had no gene match. The CDR3 is 16 amino acids. The CDR3 loop reads CASSYIGLAFNNEQFF. The CDR3, as DNA: TGTGCCAGCAGTTACATCGGACTAGCGTTTAACAATGAGCAGTTCTTC.

The sample holds a few counts of this clonotype. The chain employs TRBV6-6 and TRBJ2-1; tentatively, D is TRBD1 (5 bases). This CDR3 region has 13 residues. Trimming pared 4 bases from V and 5 bases from J, leaving 9 bases between. Germline CDR1 reads MNHNY; CDR2 reads SVGAGI (reference sequence). CDR3 sequence (DNA): TGTGCCAGCAGTTCCGAGACAGACAATGAGCAGTTCTTC. This encodes CASSSETDNEQFF.

The rearrangement links TRBV12-3 or TRBV12-4 to TRBJ2-5; no clear D. With 3 bases removed from V and 7 bases from J, the gap between germline ends came to 6 bases. This CDR3 contains 11 residues. The CDR3 reads CASSLGPTQYF. As DNA, the CDR3 is TGTGCCAGCAGTTTGGGTCCGACCCAGTACTTC.

The chain employs TRBV27 and TRBJ1-2; D remains unclear. The CDR3 totals 12 residues. Germline V lookup: CDR1 MNHEY, CDR2 SMNVEV (reference sequence). Trimming took off 8 bases at V and 2 bases at J, with 9 bases between the two ends. The CDR3, as DNA: TGTGCCAGCTCAACCCAGAACTATGGCTACACCTTC. This translates into CASSTQNYGYTF.

This clonotype was counted only a few times. The chain combines TRBV14 with TRBJ2-7; the match to TRBD1 covers 12 bases. Trimming at V came to 3 bases and at J to 5 bases, leaving 2 bases not matched to a gene. The germline V gene encodes CDR1 SGHDN and CDR2 FVKESK. The CDR3 covers 14 residues. The CDR3 region is CASSQGQGADEQYF. The CDR3 DNA is TGTGCCAGCAGCCAGGGACAGGGGGCCGACGAGCAGTACTTC.

This clonotype was picked up many times. The chain links TRBV7-6 to TRBJ2-7; 7 nucleotides agree with TRBD1. V dropped 3 bases and J dropped 5; count of bases not matched to a gene: 4. Germline V CDR1 and CDR2: SGHVS, FNYEAQ. The CDR3 spans 13 residues. The CDR3 bases are TGTGCCAGCAGCTTTGGTCAGGGGGACGAGCAGTACTTC. Encoded protein: CASSFGQGDEQYF.